The clone carrying this T cell receptor beta chain was detected many times. What it recognizes is unknown. This sample was included in a study of metastatic and nonmetastatic thyroid tumors. About the study: Comparative analysis of repertoires was undertaken across blood and tumor or nodule tissue obtained from malignant and benign thyroid patients.

Among the patients, none had received any treatment before thyroid surgery. In the authors' methods: The authors used CDR3 differences across clinicopathological groups to build a distant-metastasis classifier for papillary thyroid cancer. TCRdb used MiXCR to call clones anew from the PCR reads. The V and J calls shown here were made by TCRdb, not taken from the authors' results. The data contain approximately 37,000 clones, roughly 22% of them singletons. General study findings and limits: Relative to benign nodules, malignant thyroid tumors were reportedly characterized by significantly elevated TCR beta diversity in blood and tumor.

The TCR comes from a male donor with papillary thyroid cancer or a benign thyroid nodule (not recorded which). Some clones in this sample may be carry-over from other donors' samples. Specimen: tumor tissue.

CDR3: CASRQRLAGAGTDTQYF. CDR3 nucleotide sequence: TGTGCCAGCAGACAACGACTAGCGGGGGCGGGGACAGATACGCAGTATTTT. The chain combines TRBV28 with TRBJ2-3; 12 bases are shared with TRBD2. The CDR3 totals 17 residues. CDR1 and CDR2 (germline): MDHEN, SYDVKM. With V trimmed by 6 bases and J by 3 bases, 10 bases remained unmatched.